The 10 T cell receptor beta chains below come from one sample, sequenced in a study of blood T cell repertoires in COVID-19. Generated by immunoSEQ multiplex PCR, the TCRdb table keeps only in-frame clones and is missing some. The sample holds under 200,000 clones; 85% to 95% are singletons and the top ten take roughly 0.56%. The specimen sequenced was peripheral blood. These receptors were collected from a man in his fifties or sixties with acute or convalescent COVID-19.

This clone appeared a single time. This chain joins TRBV5-1 and TRBJ2-3, with 11 bases fitting TRBD2. V lost 4 bases, J lost 4 bases, and 8 bases stayed unmatched. Germline loops: CDR1 SGHRS, CDR2 YFSETQ. The CDR3 consists of 16 residues. CDR3: CASSPRTSGRSDTQYF. CDR3 nucleotides: TGCGCCAGCAGCCCAAGGACTAGCGGGCGGTCAGATACGCAGTATTTT. Using reference TRBV5-1 and TRBJ2-3 for the parts outside the CDR3, the full variable domain is KAGVTQTPRYLIKTRGQQVTLSCSPISGHRSVSWYQQTPGQGLQFLFEYFSETQRNKGNFPGRFSGRQFSNSRSEMNVSTLELGDSALYLCASSPRTSGRSDTQYFGPGTRLTVL.

This chain joins TRBV5-4 and TRBJ2-5, with D possibly matching TRBD1 (5 bases). V was pared by 4 bases and J by 5 bases, with 15 bases between. The CDR3 covers 14 residues. Germline lookup yields CDR1 SGHNT and CDR2 YYREEE (reference sequence). The DNA of the CDR3 is TGTGCCAGCAGCCCCAGTGGGGCTAGGGAGACCCAGTACTTC. Translation: CASSPSGARETQYF.

The chain combines TRBV28 with TRBJ2-7, with TRBD2 as a possible D gene (6 bases). The V and J ends lost 7 bases and 4 bases respectively, with 17 bases between them. The CDR3 length is 14 residues. CDR1 is MDHEN, CDR2 SYDVKM, per germline. The CDR3 DNA reads as TGTGCCAGCAATGGGCGGGGCCCTGTATACGAGCAGTACGTC. It is translated as CASNGRGPVYEQYV.

This sequence joins TRBV19 and TRBJ1-4; 10 bases match TRBD1. J was trimmed by 7 bases and V by 6 bases; bases with no gene match: 8. The CDR3 consists of 15 residues. From germline, CDR1 is LNHDA and CDR2 SQIVND (reference sequence). CDR3 residues: CASRGTGTGVEKLFF. The CDR3 DNA follows: TGTGCCAGTAGGGGGACCGGGACAGGGGTTGAAAAACTGTTTTTT.

This rearrangement joins TRBV7-2 to TRBJ1-3, with a possible D match to TRBD1 (5 bases). Trimming left V 1 base short and J 0 bases short, with 7 bases between. Germline lookup yields CDR1 SGHTA and CDR2 FQGNSA. The CDR3 has 15 amino acids. CDR3 sequence: CASSLVGASGNTIYF. The CDR3 DNA follows: TGTGCCAGCAGCTTAGTAGGGGCCTCTGGAAACACCATATATTTT. Full variable domain (remainder filled in from reference TRBV7-2 and TRBJ1-3): GAGVSQSPSNKVTEKGKDVELRCDPISGHTALYWYRQSLGQGLEFLIYFQGNSAPDKSGLPSDRFSAERTGGSVSTLTIQRTQQEDSAVYLCASSLVGASGNTIYFGEGSWLTVV.

This clone was recorded at least ten times. The V and J genes are TRBV21-1 and TRBJ2-7; the table's D call of TRBD2 was not tested on the DNA. TRBV21-1 is marked as a pseudogene. The CDR3 is made up of 15 amino acids. The CDR3 coding sequence is TGTGCCAGCAGCACCAGGACTAGCGAGACCTACGAGCAGTACTTC. Translation gives CASSTRTSETYEQYF.

The V gene is TRBV28, the J gene TRBJ2-3, with TRBD2 matching 7 bases. The CDR3 has 17 amino acids. The J segment lost 0 bases and the V segment lost 2 bases, leaving 8 bases of the junction unmatched. Germline CDR1 MDHEN, CDR2 SYDVKM. The DNA of the CDR3 is TGTGCCAGCAGTTTACTTCGGCTAGCGGTGAGCACAGATACGCAGTATTTT. Translation: CASSLLRLAVSTDTQYF.

The V gene is TRBV4-1, the J gene TRBJ2-2; D call uncertain. This CDR3 is built from 15 residues. V lost 5 bases, J lost 7 bases, and 17 bases lay in between. Germline CDR1 and CDR2: MGHRA and YSYEKL. The CDR3 is CASSSLPLSVGELFF. In nucleotides, the CDR3 is TGCGCCAGCAGCTCCCTACCCCTCTCTGTCGGGGAGCTGTTTTTT.

The chain uses TRBV28 and TRBJ1-5; D unresolved. The ends were cut back, 2 bases at V and 7 bases at J, with 9 bases in the middle. From germline, CDR1 is MDHEN and CDR2 SYDVKM. The CDR3 totals 13 residues. This CDR3 is CASSLRRGQPQHF. In DNA, the CDR3 is TGTGCCAGCAGTTTAAGAAGAGGCCAGCCCCAGCATTTT. Combining the CDR3 with reference TRBV28 and TRBJ1-5 gives the whole variable domain DVKVTQSSRYLVKRTGEKVFLECVQDMDHENMFWYRQDPGLGLRLIYFSYDVKMKEKGDIPEGYSVSREKKERFSLILESASTNQTSMYLCASSLRRGQPQHFGDGTRLSIL.

J is TRBJ2-7 and V is TRBV5-1, with TRBD2 matching over 10 bases. Unmatched junction bases numbered 4, after V lost 4 bases and J lost 3 bases. The length of the CDR3 is 14 residues. CDR1 SGHRS and CDR2 YFSETQ come from the germline V gene. The CDR3 nucleotides read TGCGCCAGCAGCCCGAGGACTAGCGGCTACGAGCAGTACTTC. Encoded protein: CASSPRTSGYEQYF.